This T cell receptor beta chain came from a study of PD-L1 blockade in urothelial cancer. Turning to the study itself: Blood analysis occurred 3 weeks (second dose) and 6 weeks after treatment start. There were a median of about 140,000 T cells in blood samples.

TCRdb's table, derived via immunoSEQ multiplex PCR, lists solely in-frame clones and lacks some. The sample carries tens of thousands of clones, about four fifths recorded once. This CDR3 is 14 amino acids long. The germline V gene has CDR1 LNHDA and CDR2 SQIVND (reference sequence). V lost 5 bases to trimming and J lost 4 bases, with 14 bases between them. The chain is built from TRBV19 and TRBJ1-1; D is possibly TRBD1 (6 bases). Sequenced material: PBMCs, taken around atezolizumab (anti-PD-L1) treatment. The clonotype comes from a man aged 65-85 years with urothelial cancer. The DNA for the CDR3 is TGTGCCAGTAGTCTGTGGACAGAACGCACTGAAGCTTTCTTT. This encodes CASSLWTERTEAFF.